The 25 T cell receptor beta chains listed next were all sequenced from one sample in a study of T cells expressing NK-cell markers. With the 5' RACE reads reprocessed, TCRdb shows one record per CDR3 protein and no DNA. The sample totals roughly 380,000 distinct CDR3 sequences. Specimen: blood T cells: a sorted CD56 or NKG2C T cell subset, CD4+ or CD8+ T cells, or bulk PBMC T cells (not recorded which). All receptors come from a man aged 18-69 years in good health.

The rearrangement joins TRBV12-3 or TRBV12-4 to TRBJ2-7. The CDR3 length is 13 residues. CDR3 residues: CASSLSRSYEQYF.

The chain links TRBV7-2 to TRBJ1-2. There are 15 residues in the CDR3. Per the germline V gene, CDR1 is SGHTA and CDR2 is FQGNSA. The CDR3 reads CASSLAKANNYGYTF.

The gene calls are TRBV12-5 and TRBJ2-2; the D call from TCRdb, TRBD1, cannot be confirmed without DNA. This CDR3 spans 14 amino acids. The germline V gene has CDR1 LGHNT and CDR2 FRNRAP. This chain's CDR3 is CASGADRNTGELFF.

The gene calls are TRBV5-1 and TRBJ2-5; TCRdb selects TRBD1, and the lack of DNA leaves this call unchecked. CDR3 length: 13 residues. CDR1 SGHRS and CDR2 YFSETQ come from the germline V gene. The CDR3: CASSFRGDETQYF.

The rearrangement joins TRBV27 to TRBJ2-1; the TRBD1 assignment by TCRdb is unverifiable without DNA. The CDR3 runs 14 residues. Germline lookup yields CDR1 MNHEY and CDR2 SMNVEV (reference sequence). CDR3 protein: CASSTPDRDDEQFF.

The chain combines TRBV5-1 with TRBJ2-5; TCRdb's D call, TRBD1, is unchecked because there is no DNA. CDR3 length equals 16 residues. The germline gives CDR1 SGHRS, CDR2 YFSETQ. CDR3 region: CASSLGPGTGLETQYF.

The J gene is TRBJ2-5, the V gene TRBV7-2; TCRdb reports TRBD2, a call that lacks DNA to check it against. In germline, CDR1 is SGHTA, CDR2 FQGNSA. The CDR3 has 14 amino acids. The CDR3 sequence: CASSPGLQKETQYF.

The gene calls are TRBV9 and TRBJ2-3. The CDR3 consists of 14 residues. Germline loops: CDR1 SGDLS, CDR2 YYNGEE. CDR3 amino acids: CASSADRFTDTQYF.

The chain couples TRBV6-5 to TRBJ1-5; lacking DNA, the TRBD1 call made by TCRdb goes unchecked. Germline CDR1 and CDR2: MNHEY and SVGAGI. The CDR3 contains 15 residues. The CDR3 is CASSRQASSNQPQHF.

V usage is TRBV6-5 and J usage is TRBJ1-6. Germline V gene data show CDR1 as MNHEY and CDR2 as SVGAGI. This CDR3 has 15 residues. The chain's CDR3 is CASSFDPRMNSPLHF.

The rearrangement links TRBV12-3 or TRBV12-4 to TRBJ1-2; TCRdb's D call, TRBD1, is unchecked because there is no DNA. CDR3 length: 16 amino acids. CDR3 sequence reads: CASSLHATGVNYGYTF.

The V and J genes are TRBV5-6 and TRBJ2-7; TCRdb reports TRBD1, a call that lacks DNA to check it against. CDR3 length: 15 residues. The germline V gene has CDR1 SGHDT and CDR2 YYEEEE. CDR3: CASSTTGVGYYEQYF.

The V call is TRBV19, the J call TRBJ2-1; lacking DNA, the TRBD1 call made by TCRdb goes unchecked. The germline CDR1 and CDR2 sequences are LNHDA and SQIVND (reference sequence). This CDR3 contains 12 residues. This CDR3 reads CASSMWGEEQFF.

The rearrangement uses TRBV28 and TRBJ1-2. This CDR3 spans 13 amino acids. Germline V gene data show CDR1 as MDHEN and CDR2 as SYDVKM. CDR3: CASSLPDTRGYTF.

The chain employs TRBV15 and TRBJ2-2. Germline V gene data show CDR1 as LNHNV and CDR2 as YYDKDF (reference sequence). There are 13 residues in the CDR3. CDR3: CATSRGFPGELFF.

The rearrangement uses TRBV6-1 and TRBJ2-5; checking the TCRdb D call of TRBD1 is not possible without DNA. The CDR3 length is 16 residues. Germline CDR1 reads MNHNS; CDR2 reads SASEGT. CDR3 sequence: CASSGQGRTRQETQYF.

This chain connects TRBV20-1 to TRBJ2-4; TCRdb's D call of TRBD1 is untestable without DNA. The CDR3 is 14 amino acids. CDR1 is DFQATT, CDR2 SNEGSKA, per germline (reference sequence). This CDR3 is CSAREPVGPGIQYF.

J is TRBJ1-1 and V is TRBV15; TCRdb designates TRBD1, a call that cannot be tested without DNA. This CDR3 is built from 15 residues. CDR1 is LNHNV, CDR2 YYDKDF, per germline (reference sequence). CDR3 protein: CATSRPSDRSTEAFF. Variable domain in full (rest from reference TRBV15 and TRBJ1-1): DAMVIQNPRYQVTQFGKPVTLSCSQTLNHNVMYWYQQKSSQAPKLLFHYYDKDFNNEADTPDNFQSRRPNTSFCFLDIRSPGLGDTAMYLCATSRPSDRSTEAFFGQGTRLTVV.

This chain joins TRBV4-2 and TRBJ1-5. The CDR3 runs to 14 residues. CDR1 and CDR2 from the germline V gene are LGHNA and YNFKEQ. CDR3: CASSPMRANQPQHF.

This rearrangement joins TRBV3-1 to TRBJ2-5; checking the TCRdb D call of TRBD2 is not possible without DNA. CDR1 is LGHDT, CDR2 YNNKEL, per germline (reference sequence). This CDR3 comprises 14 residues. CDR3 protein: CASSHHSGGETQYF.

The rearrangement joins TRBV20-1 to TRBJ2-3; TCRdb designates TRBD1, a call that cannot be tested without DNA. CDR3 length: 12 residues. Germline CDR1 reads DFQATT; CDR2 reads SNEGSKA (reference sequence). CDR3 sequence: CRGVSGTDTQYF.

The chain joins TRBV7-3 to TRBJ2-1; without DNA, the TCRdb call of TRBD2 cannot be checked. This CDR3 has 14 amino acids. Per the germline V gene, CDR1 is SGHTA and CDR2 is FQGTGA. This CDR3 reads CASSLISSRDEQFF.

The V and J genes are TRBV13 and TRBJ2-1; the TRBD2 assignment by TCRdb is unverifiable without DNA. The CDR3 sequence is 15 residues long. Germline V lookup: CDR1 PRHDT, CDR2 FYEKMQ (reference sequence). The CDR3 sequence: CASSASGGAINEQFF.

The chain is built from TRBV18 and TRBJ2-1. This CDR3 comprises 14 residues. Germline CDR1 reads KGHSH; CDR2 reads LQKENI. The CDR3 loop is CASSRVVVSNEQFF. The variable domain in full, completed from reference TRBV18 and TRBJ2-1, reads NAGVMQNPRHLVRRRGQEARLRCSPMKGHSHVYWYRQLPEEGLKFMVYLQKENIIDESGMPKERFSAEFPKEGPSILRIQQVVRGDSAAYFCASSRVVVSNEQFFGPGTRLTVL.

This chain joins TRBV7-2 and TRBJ2-5; TCRdb calls TRBD2, which cannot be checked without DNA. Germline values: CDR1 SGHTA, CDR2 FQGNSA. CDR3 length: 17 residues. The CDR3 here is CASSPPLGLAGEETQYF.